The 18 T cell receptor beta chains presented below share a single source sample, sequenced in a study of shared clonotypes between healthy human individuals. TCRdb keeps only in-frame clones here, not all; method: immunoSEQ multiplex PCR. The sample yields some 2,500,000 clones, more than 85% seen once. Sequenced: naive CD4+ T cells from PBMCs. The subset: CD45RA+ positively selected. The receptors derive from a man aged 18 to 35 in good health. Some clones in this sample may be carry-over from other donors' samples.

The chain has TRBV30 and TRBJ1-2; 8 bases align to TRBD1. In germline, CDR1 is GTSNPN, CDR2 SVGIG (reference sequence). The CDR3 loop spans 14 amino acids. Losses at the gene ends were 3 bases for V and 4 bases for J; bases not matched to a gene: 7. Here the CDR3 reads CAWRGTGTFYGYTF. In nucleotides, the CDR3 is TGTGCCTGGAGGGGGACAGGCACTTTCTATGGCTACACCTTC.

V and J are TRBV6-5 and TRBJ2-7, with 9 nucleotides matching TRBD2. In germline, CDR1 is MNHEY, CDR2 SVGAGI. The CDR3 sequence is 16 residues long. V gave up 0 bases and J gave up 2 bases; unmatched junction bases: 5. The CDR3 here is CASSYSLAGGTYEQYF. Here the CDR3 DNA reads TGTGCCAGCAGTTACTCGTTGGCGGGAGGGACCTACGAGCAGTACTTC.

The rearrangement joins TRBV21-1 to TRBJ1-1. TRBV21-1 is termed a pseudogene. The CDR3 consists of 16 residues. The CDR3 region has the DNA TGTGCCAGCGAATGTTGGGGGGGAAGGAGCCGCCCTGAAGCTTTCTTT. This translates into CASECWGGRSRPEAFF.

In this sample, this clone turned up once. This specimen includes other DNA sequences encoding the same CDR3. V is TRBV4-2 and J is TRBJ2-3, with 8 bases lining up with TRBD2. Germline CDR1 is LGHNA and CDR2 is YNFKEQ. This CDR3 is built from 16 residues. The V and J ends lost 0 bases and 0 bases, in that order; junction bases with no gene match: 2. The CDR3 sequence is CASSQDPSGSTDTQYF. The CDR3 DNA sequence: TGTGCCAGCAGCCAAGACCCTAGCGGGAGCACAGATACGCAGTATTTT.

The sample holds one count of this clone. A junction boundary mismatches the germline segment, possibly from a read error. The chain carries TRBV28 and TRBJ2-3; 11 bases fit TRBD2. The CDR3 has 15 residues. Germline assignment: CDR1 MDHEN and CDR2 SYDVKM. The CDR3 DNA sequence: TGTGCCAGCGGTTTAGCGGGAGGGCCAGGTGATACGCAGTATTTT. It translates to CASGLAGGPGDTQYF.

As regards this clone: Other DNA sequences in this specimen translate into the identical CDR3. The rearrangement joins TRBV6-6 to TRBJ2-7; 11 bases agree with TRBD2. The CDR3 is made up of 15 amino acids. Looked up from germline, CDR1 is MNHNY and CDR2 is SVGAGI (reference sequence). J lost 4 bases, V lost 6 bases, and 8 bases had no gene match. CDR3 bases: TGTGCCAGCAGGCGCGGGACTAGCGGATCTTACGAGCAGTACTTC. Encoded protein: CASRRGTSGSYEQYF.

This clone was seen only a few times. The chain employs TRBV30 and TRBJ1-1, with D uncertain. The CDR3 is made up of 13 amino acids. Germline V CDR1 and CDR2: GTSNPN, SVGIG (reference sequence). V gave up 4 bases and J gave up 9 bases, with 18 bases separating them. The CDR3 DNA sequence: TGTGCCTGGATTTACTCCTCCGTTGGCCAAGCTTTCTTT. Amino acid sequence: CAWIYSSVGQAFF.

About this clone itself: The identical CDR3 is also encoded by other nucleotide sequences in the sample. The genes are TRBV7-2 and TRBJ2-5; perhaps D is TRBD1 or TRBD2 (5 bases each). Germline V lookup: CDR1 SGHTA, CDR2 FQGNSA. V lost 2 bases to trimming and J lost 5 bases, with 15 bases between them. The CDR3 is made up of 15 amino acids. The chain's CDR3 is CASSLRGARAETQYF. The DNA of the CDR3 is TGTGCCAGCAGCTTAAGAGGGGCCCGGGCGGAGACCCAGTACTTC.

V and J are TRBV19 and TRBJ2-2; 10 positions agree with TRBD2. V lost 3 bases, J lost 6 bases, and 4 bases stayed unmatched. CDR3 length equals 15 residues. CDR1 is LNHDA, CDR2 SQIVND, per germline (reference sequence). CDR3 DNA: TGTGCCAGTAGTATGCTAGCGGGAGCCCCCGGGGAGCTGTTTTTT. Its protein product is CASSMLAGAPGELFF.

The J gene is TRBJ1-1, the V gene TRBV4-2, with D possibly TRBD1 on 6 matching bases. Between the trimmed V and J ends, which lost 0 bases and 1 base, there was a span of 12 bases. The CDR3 spans 16 residues. The germline gives CDR1 LGHNA, CDR2 YNFKEQ. The CDR3 DNA reads TGTGCCAGCAGCCAAGATCGGGCAGGGGCGAACACTGAAGCTTTCTTT. Its translation is CASSQDRAGANTEAFF.

The chain joins TRBV5-4 to TRBJ1-2, with 9 bases that match TRBD1. CDR3 length: 14 residues. Trimming at V came to 5 bases and at J to 2 bases, leaving 4 bases not matched to a gene. Germline V gives CDR1 SGHNT, CDR2 YYREEE (reference sequence). The chain's CDR3 is CASRRTGDNYGYTF. CDR3 nucleotide sequence: TGTGCCAGCAGGAGGACAGGGGACAACTATGGCTACACCTTC.

The genes are TRBV19 and TRBJ1-1, with 7 bases that match TRBD1. V shed 5 bases and J 1 base; nucleotides not matched to a gene: 10. The CDR3 is 16 amino acids. CDR1 is LNHDA and CDR2 is SQIVND in the germline V gene (reference sequence). CDR3 sequence reads: CASSPFLGQKNTEAFF. CDR3 nucleotide sequence: TGTGCCAGTAGTCCCTTCTTGGGACAGAAGAACACTGAAGCTTTCTTT.

This rearrangement joins TRBV6-5 to TRBJ1-2; TRBD1 matches 7 bases. The J segment lost 5 bases and the V segment lost 4 bases, leaving 10 bases of the junction unmatched. Germline V gives CDR1 MNHEY, CDR2 SVGAGI. The CDR3 consists of 15 residues. Here the CDR3 DNA reads TGTGCCAGCAGTTGGAACCAGGGGGGAACTTATGGCTACACCTTC. Amino acids: CASSWNQGGTYGYTF.

DNA for the CDR3: TGTGCCAGCAGCGTAAATCCGGGACTCGACACCGGGGAGCTGTTTTTT. Translating gives CASSVNPGLDTGELFF. The chain joins TRBV7-3 to TRBJ2-2; D perhaps matches TRBD2 (6 bases). Germline V gene data show CDR1 as SGHTA and CDR2 as FQGTGA. V lost 5 bases to trimming and J lost 3 bases, with 16 bases between them. The CDR3 consists of 16 residues. Full variable domain (remainder filled in from reference TRBV7-3 and TRBJ2-2): GAGVSQTPSNKVTEKGKYVELRCDPISGHTALYWYRQSLGQGPEFLIYFQGTGAADDSGLPNDRFFAVRPEGSVSTLKIQRTERGDSAVYLCASSVNPGLDTGELFFGEGSRLTVL.

The chain uses TRBV6-5 and TRBJ2-7, with 15 bases matching TRBD2. This CDR3 has 15 residues. V was clipped by 6 bases and J by 3 bases; unmatched bases: 3. Germline lookup yields CDR1 MNHEY and CDR2 SVGAGI. The CDR3 coding sequence is TGTGCCAGCAGGGGACTAGCGGGAGGACTCTACGAGCAGTACTTC. It codes for CASRGLAGGLYEQYF.

The genes are TRBV11-2 and TRBJ2-2; 13 bases line up with TRBD2. The germline V gene encodes CDR1 SGHAT and CDR2 FQNNGV. With V trimmed by 5 bases and J by 6 bases, 12 bases remained unmatched. This CDR3 has 18 residues. CDR3 in DNA: TGTGCCAGCAGCCCGGGGGGGACTAGCGGGACCCGACCCGGGGAGCTGTTTTTT. This codes for CASSPGGTSGTRPGELFF.

The genes are TRBV29-1 and TRBJ2-3; TRBD1 matches at 8 bases. V dropped 3 bases and J dropped 2; count of bases not matched to a gene: 7. Germline CDR1 is SQVTM and CDR2 is ANQGSEA. The CDR3 sequence is 15 residues long. In DNA form, the CDR3 reads TGCAGCGTTGATCAGCGGCAGGGGGCCACAGATACGCAGTATTTT. Its protein is CSVDQRQGATDTQYF.

The gene calls are TRBV18 and TRBJ2-1; 15 bases are a match to TRBD2. CDR1 is KGHSH and CDR2 is LQKENI in the germline V gene. V was pared by 6 bases and J by 8 bases, with 8 bases of the junction left unmatched. This CDR3 has 16 residues. CDR3 protein: CASSRTSGRAFDEQFF. The DNA of the CDR3 is TGTGCCAGCTCGCGGACTAGCGGGAGGGCCTTTGATGAGCAGTTCTTC.